This T cell receptor beta chain originates from a study of T cells in Graves' hyperthyroidism and ophthalmopathy (dated 2019 in TCRdb). Concerning the study at large: Peripheral blood was collected at initial diagnosis, before any treatment. The 75 to 100 discovery patients were randomly split 7:3 into training and test sets. After sampling, hyperthyroidism patients received methimazole starting at 30 mg daily, and ophthalmopathy patients received high-dose intravenous methylprednisolone. A discovery cohort of roughly 100 patients, about 43 with Graves' ophthalmopathy and 57 with stable Graves' hyperthyroidism, was used to find distinguishing TCR V-J signatures. Prospective prediction of ophthalmopathy was tested in an independent validation cohort of about 19 hyperthyroidism patients and 17 patients who later progressed to ophthalmopathy. Thyroid tissue and blood T-cell repertoires from more than five Graves' hyperthyroidism patients were also compared in the study. The paper reports TCR Vbeta CDR3 sequencing of some 140 peripheral blood samples: approximately 41 ophthalmopathy, under 80 hyperthyroidism and approximately 17 progressor patients. Results the study describes overall, beyond this receptor: Ophthalmopathy was separated from stable hyperthyroidism by a 13 V-J signature model, with just over 85% sensitivity and 81% to 82% specificity obtained in cross-validation and 80%/75% obtained in testing. No statistical method was used to fix the sample size in advance, and group allocation was not hidden from the investigators. During validation, the model predicted progression to ophthalmopathy a median of roughly 7.1 months ahead of onset, with roughly 65% sensitivity and 72.22% specificity. Most expanded thyroid clonotypes (frequency above 0.001) were also detected in blood, suggesting blood repertoires may reflect thyroid immune responses.

The germline V gene yields MNHEY for CDR1 and SVGEGT for CDR2. V loses 6 bases, J loses 6 bases, and the germline ends lie 14 bases apart. Taken from cysteine to phenylalanine, the CDR3 has 14 residues. The retained sequence is limited to the CDR3, 42 bases, with the frame set at the first base. Ophthalmopathy patients had moderately to severely active disease, with a Clinical Activity Score of 3 or more, a NOSPECS grade of 4 or more, and a disease duration of less than 3 months. Patients with uncontrolled infections, other autoimmune diseases, pregnancy or lactation were excluded. Diagnoses relied on clinical symptoms, serum thyroxine and TRAb, thyroid ultrasound and orbital computed tomography. PBMCs were separated from roughly 10 ml of fresh peripheral blood using Ficoll-Paque density gradient centrifugation. Trizol reagent was used to extract total RNA, and RNA quality was then checked on an Agilent 2100 Bioanalyzer.

This clonotype was observed a few times. Its antigen target is currently unknown. Base qualities are not provided; no much larger clone lies one nucleotide away. Amplification of TCR beta CDR3 regions was carried out from RNA transcripts. For the first round of RT-PCR on the TCR CDR3, the HTBI primer set was used together with the Qiagen OneStep RT-PCR kit. A second multiplex PCR round built the libraries, followed by size selection and purification. Sequencing of the libraries was done on an Illumina HiSeq2000 using paired-end 100 bp reads. On the authors' methods: SOAPnuke was used to process the raw data, removing reads that contained adapters or uncalled bases, had a mean Phred below 15, or lacked an exact match to the constant primer or identifier. COPE v1.2.5 was used to merge the high-quality paired reads, and each unique nucleotide sequence was defined as a clonotype. Clonotypes were aligned to IMGT TRBV, TRBD and TRBJ reference segments using MiTCR v1.1. The analysis included only V-J combinations with a frequency above 0.0001, which together covered 99.2% of the repertoires. A TCS score was defined as the ratio of F50 (clonal expansion) to E x V (chaos), with BLOSUM62-based TCRdist applied between CDR3 peptides within each V-J. Welch's t-statistics and random forest reduced 450 to 600 V-J features to 10 to 15, which were used in a naive Bayes classifier (R e1071). TCRdb cleaned the public reads at Q25 with fastp, built clones with MiXCR and kept in-frame beta chains. Rows with one shared CDR3 protein collapse into an entry with the most common genes and DNA. TCRdb's processing, not the authors' own work, is the source of the V and J calls. This sample is represented by 600,000 to 650,000 distinct CDR3 sequences; less than 25% of them were singletons. The top ten clones comprise 30% to 40% of the sample.

This sequence originates from a man under 40 with Graves' ophthalmopathy. Sequenced material: blood. The chain uses TRBV6-2 or TRBV6-3 and TRBJ2-2; the D segment might be TRBD1 or TRBD2, since each matches 5 bases. The CDR3 corresponds to CASSRDPISGELFF. The DNA sequence is given as TGTGCCAGCAGCCGGGACCCCATTTCCGGGGAGCTGTTTTTT.